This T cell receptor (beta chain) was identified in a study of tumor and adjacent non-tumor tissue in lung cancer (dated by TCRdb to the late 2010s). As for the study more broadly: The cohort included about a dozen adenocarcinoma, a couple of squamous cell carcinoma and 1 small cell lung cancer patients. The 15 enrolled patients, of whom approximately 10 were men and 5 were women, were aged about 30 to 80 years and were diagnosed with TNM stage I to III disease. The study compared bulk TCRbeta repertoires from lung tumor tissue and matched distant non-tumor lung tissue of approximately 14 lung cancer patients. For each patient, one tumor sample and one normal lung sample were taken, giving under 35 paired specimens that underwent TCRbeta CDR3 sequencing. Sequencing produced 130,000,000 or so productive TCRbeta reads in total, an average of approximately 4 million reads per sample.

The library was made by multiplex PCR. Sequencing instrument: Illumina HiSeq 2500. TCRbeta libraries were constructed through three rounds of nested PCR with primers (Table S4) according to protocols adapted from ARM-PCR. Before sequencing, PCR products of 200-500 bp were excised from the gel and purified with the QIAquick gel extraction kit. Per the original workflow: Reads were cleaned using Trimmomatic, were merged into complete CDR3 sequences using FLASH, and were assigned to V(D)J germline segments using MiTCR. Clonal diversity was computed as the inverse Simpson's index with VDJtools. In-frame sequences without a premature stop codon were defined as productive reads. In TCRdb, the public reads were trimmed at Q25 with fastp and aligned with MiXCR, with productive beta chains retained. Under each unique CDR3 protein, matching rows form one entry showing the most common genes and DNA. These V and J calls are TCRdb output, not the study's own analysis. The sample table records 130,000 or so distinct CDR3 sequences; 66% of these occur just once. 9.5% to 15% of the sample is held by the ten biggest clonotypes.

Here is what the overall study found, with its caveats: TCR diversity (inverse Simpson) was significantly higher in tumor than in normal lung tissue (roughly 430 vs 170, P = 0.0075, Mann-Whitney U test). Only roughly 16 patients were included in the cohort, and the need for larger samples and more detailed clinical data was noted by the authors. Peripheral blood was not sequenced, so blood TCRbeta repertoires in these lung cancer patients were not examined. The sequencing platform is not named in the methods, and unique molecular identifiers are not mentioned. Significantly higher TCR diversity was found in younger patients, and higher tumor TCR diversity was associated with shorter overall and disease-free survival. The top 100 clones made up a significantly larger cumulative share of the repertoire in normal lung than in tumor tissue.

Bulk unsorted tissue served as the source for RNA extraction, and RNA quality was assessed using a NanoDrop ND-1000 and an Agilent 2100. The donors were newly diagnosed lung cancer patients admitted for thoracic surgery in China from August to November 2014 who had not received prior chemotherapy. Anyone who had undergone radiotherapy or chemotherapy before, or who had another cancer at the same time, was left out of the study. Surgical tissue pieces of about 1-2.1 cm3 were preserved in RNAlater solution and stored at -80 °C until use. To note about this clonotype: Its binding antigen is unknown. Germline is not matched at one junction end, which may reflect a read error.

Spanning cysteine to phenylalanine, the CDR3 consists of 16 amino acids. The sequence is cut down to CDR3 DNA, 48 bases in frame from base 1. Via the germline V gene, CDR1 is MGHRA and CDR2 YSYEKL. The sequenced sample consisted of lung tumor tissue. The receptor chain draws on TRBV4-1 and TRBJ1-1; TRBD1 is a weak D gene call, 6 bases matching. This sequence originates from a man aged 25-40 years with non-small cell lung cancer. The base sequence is TGCGTCAGCAGCCAAGAGCCCGGGACATTAAACACTGAAGCTTCCTTT. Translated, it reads CVSSQEPGTLNTEASF.